This TCR beta chain is from a study of cytomegalovirus exposure and HLA in healthy donors. Findings and caveats of the study: Accurate HLA-A and HLA-B prediction from TCR beta sequences was reported for most subjects. Analysis performed later found more than 15,000 TCR beta sequences associated with HLA alleles at 0.05 false discovery rate.

The CDR3 covers 11 residues. The V gene's germline CDR1 is MNHEY and CDR2 SVGAGI. V was cut by 6 bases and J by 10 bases, with 9 bases left in between. Use of 60 Vbeta and 13 Jbeta primers characterized the PCR. Sequencing used immunoSEQ multiplex PCR; TCRdb keeps in-frame clones, though not all of them. There are roughly 80,000 clones in the sample; less than 80% occur only once, and under 7.5% lies in the top ten. In the case of this clone: Its cognate antigen is unknown.

Each donor's status was that of a healthy bone marrow donor. The sequence was collected from a woman in her forties or fifties in good health and CMV-seropositive. The chain uses TRBV6-5 and TRBJ1-4; D gene uncertain. Material: PBMCs. CDR3 amino acids: CASSDRGKLFF. As DNA, the CDR3 is TGTGCCAGCAGCGACCGGGGAAAACTGTTTTTT.